Presented here are 14 T cell receptor beta chains from one specimen sequenced in a study of cytomegalovirus exposure and HLA in healthy donors (dated by TCRdb to the late 2010s). Libraries were made using the immunoSEQ multiplex PCR assay. As stored in TCRdb, this immuneACCESS dataset retains in-frame rearrangements with V and J assigned. A fraction of the clones does not appear; measured against another copy, unresolved V genes explain less than half of the discrepancy, and the remainder lacks a known reason. Across this sample there are 130,000 to 150,000 clones, with approximately 86% seen only once. The ten largest account for approximately 8% of the sample. The material sequenced was PBMCs. All receptors derive from a woman aged 18 to 35 in good health and CMV-seropositive.

The rearrangement links TRBV7-9 to TRBJ2-2; 9 bases are a match to TRBD1. Germline V gene sequence: CDR1 SEHNR, CDR2 FQNEAQ (reference sequence). Germline trimming cut 5 bases from V and 4 bases from J; bases unmatched to any gene: 11. CDR3 length: 17 amino acids. Here the CDR3 DNA reads TGTGCCAGCAGCGTACCGGGACAGGGTGTAAGCACCGGGGAGCTGTTTTTT. It encodes CASSVPGQGVSTGELFF.

The chain joins TRBV6-6 to TRBJ1-2; 9 bases are a match to TRBD1. Germline V lookup: CDR1 MNHNY, CDR2 SVGAGI (reference sequence). The CDR3 is 14 residues long. V gave up 7 bases and J gave up 7 bases; unmatched junction bases: 10. The DNA of the CDR3 is TGTGCCAGCAAAGCTGACAGGGGGTCTGCTGGCTACACCTTC. Its protein is CASKADRGSAGYTF.

The chain has TRBV4-1 and TRBJ1-1; D not certain. Germline V gives CDR1 MGHRA, CDR2 YSYEKL. V was shortened by 0 bases and J by 4 bases, with 15 bases between the two germline ends. The CDR3 extends over 16 amino acids. The DNA of the CDR3 is TGCGCCAGCAGCCAAGAGCGAGGAGGACTAGGCACTGAAGCTTTCTTT. Its protein is CASSQERGGLGTEAFF.

This rearrangement joins TRBV2 to TRBJ2-2, with 7 bases aligning to TRBD2. The CDR3 runs to 16 residues. The ends lost 2 bases at V and 5 bases at J; junction bases unmatched: 8. Germline V CDR1 and CDR2: SNHLY, FYNNEI. The CDR3 nucleotides read TGTGCCAGCAGTGAATCGGGAGCGGGATCAACCGGGGAGCTGTTTTTT. It specifies CASSESGAGSTGELFF.

This rearrangement joins TRBV7-2 to TRBJ2-7, with no clear D. V lost 2 bases to trimming and J lost 7 bases, with 12 bases between them. Germline CDR1 reads SGHTA; CDR2 reads FQGNSA. CDR3 size: 13 residues. CDR3 bases: TGTGCCAGCAGCTTAATCCCCCTTTATGAGCAGTACTTC. The encoded protein is CASSLIPLYEQYF.

This rearrangement joins TRBV30 to TRBJ1-2; D remains unclear. The V gene lost 5 bases and the J gene lost 8 bases, with 15 bases spanning the gap. Per germline, CDR1 GTSNPN and CDR2 SVGIG (reference sequence). This CDR3 contains 12 residues. CDR3 DNA: TGTGCCTGGGCTGGGGAGAGGGTCGGCTACACCTTC. This translates into CAWAGERVGYTF.

V gene TRBV27 combines with J gene TRBJ2-7, with 8 bases matching TRBD1. After removal of 5 bases from V and 2 bases from J, the junction contained 5 bases not matched to a gene. CDR1 MNHEY and CDR2 SMNVEV come from the germline V gene (reference sequence). This CDR3 has 14 amino acids. DNA for the CDR3: TGTGCCAGCAGTCTAGACAGGGGCCCCTACGAGCAGTACTTC. Its translation is CASSLDRGPYEQYF.

This chain links TRBV28 with TRBJ1-6; 7 nucleotides align to TRBD1. The CDR3 is 14 amino acids. With 2 bases clipped from V and 7 bases from J, the junction kept 2 bases outside the gene matches. CDR1 and CDR2 (germline): MDHEN, SYDVKM. The DNA for the CDR3 is TGTGCCAGCAGTTTACCAGGGGGAAATTCACCCCTCCACTTT. Residues: CASSLPGGNSPLHF. Full variable domain (remainder filled in from reference TRBV28 and TRBJ1-6): DVKVTQSSRYLVKRTGEKVFLECVQDMDHENMFWYRQDPGLGLRLIYFSYDVKMKEKGDIPEGYSVSREKKERFSLILESASTNQTSMYLCASSLPGGNSPLHFGNGTRLTVT.

The CDR3 here is CASSPAGLAGYSYNEQFF. CDR3 nucleotide sequence: TGTGCCAGCAGCCCCGCGGGACTAGCGGGGTACTCCTACAATGAGCAGTTCTTC. This chain connects TRBV28 to TRBJ2-1; 13 bases align to TRBD2. CDR1 and CDR2 from the germline V gene are MDHEN and SYDVKM. The CDR3 sequence is 18 residues long. With V trimmed by 6 bases and J by 0 bases, 8 bases remained unmatched. Filled out from reference TRBV28 and TRBJ2-1, the complete variable domain reads DVKVTQSSRYLVKRTGEKVFLECVQDMDHENMFWYRQDPGLGLRLIYFSYDVKMKEKGDIPEGYSVSREKKERFSLILESASTNQTSMYLCASSPAGLAGYSYNEQFFGPGTRLTVL.

This clone showed up just once. V and J are TRBV5-6 and TRBJ1-5, with D perhaps matching TRBD1 (5 bases). Germline lookup yields CDR1 SGHDT and CDR2 YYEEEE. This CDR3 is built from 17 residues. V was shortened by 4 bases and J by 4 bases, with 21 bases between the two germline ends. CDR3 sequence (DNA): TGTGCCAGCAGCCCCTCTTTAAGGATGTCAGGGAATCAGCCCCAGCATTTT. This codes for CASSPSLRMSGNQPQHF.

The chain uses TRBV7-3 and TRBJ2-1, with 10 nucleotides matching TRBD2. The CDR3 contains 15 residues. In germline, CDR1 is SGHTA, CDR2 FQGTGA. J lost 4 bases, V lost 2 bases, and 2 bases had no gene match. CDR3 residues: CASSLLAGAYNEQFF. The DNA for the CDR3 is TGTGCCAGCAGCTTACTAGCGGGAGCTTACAATGAGCAGTTCTTC.

The chain uses TRBV6-5 and TRBJ2-7, with a possible D match to TRBD2 (5 bases). The CDR3 runs to 14 residues. The V gene's germline CDR1 is MNHEY and CDR2 SVGAGI. Trimming removed 5 bases at V and 2 bases at J, with 13 bases between. CDR3 DNA: TGTGCCAGCAGTGAAGGAGGAATCCCCTACGAGCAGTACTTC. It yields the protein CASSEGGIPYEQYF.

The V call is TRBV6-5, the J call TRBJ1-3; possibly TRBD1 for D (6 bases). This CDR3 has 14 amino acids. Germline V gene data show CDR1 as MNHEY and CDR2 as SVGAGI. Trimming stripped 8 bases from V and 8 bases from J, with 19 bases between. The CDR3 nucleotides are TGTGCCAGCGGGGGCAGCCTGCCAGGGGACACCATATATTTT. It yields the protein CASGGSLPGDTIYF.

This CDR3 is CASSFDRGLYEQYF. In DNA form, the CDR3 reads TGTGCCAGCAGCTTCGACAGGGGTCTCTACGAGCAGTACTTC. The V call is TRBV5-6, the J call TRBJ2-7, with TRBD1 matching 8 bases. CDR3 size: 14 residues. The germline V gene has CDR1 SGHDT and CDR2 YYEEEE. Trimming removed 2 bases from V and 3 bases from J; junction bases left unmatched: 4.